The entry below describes one T cell receptor (beta chain). Its specificity is not known. This CDR3 comprises 15 residues. Trimming cost V 2 bases and J 4 bases, with 12 bases left between them. In germline, CDR1 is SGHTA, CDR2 FQGNSA. This sample was taken from a study of radiation and T cells in renal cell carcinoma. Study-level findings and limits: Baseline intratumoral clonotype presence is unknown without pretreatment biopsies. From baseline, blood top tumor clonotypes peaked at 2 weeks post-radiation.

Sequencing used immunoSEQ multiplex PCR; TCRdb keeps in-frame clones, though not all of them. Counted here are around 160,000 clones, about nine tenths occurring once; the ten biggest clones make up 4.1%. Time point: baseline pretreatment blood. Described treatment: 15 Gy SBRT to primary tumor, nephrectomy 4 weeks later. Radiation-treated patients gave blood at baseline, week 2 and week 4. This renal cell carcinoma was of the clear cell type. The sequence was collected from a woman between 65 and 79 years old with renal cell carcinoma. V and J are TRBV7-2 and TRBJ1-5; perhaps TRBD1 as D (6 bases). The specimen was blood, collected from a patient whose treatment included radiotherapy and nephrectomy. Here the CDR3 reads CASSLRDTGNQPQHF. CDR3 coding DNA: TGTGCCAGCAGCTTAAGGGATACAGGGAATCAGCCCCAGCATTTT. The entire variable domain, with the rest obtained from reference TRBV7-2 and TRBJ1-5, is as follows: GAGVSQSPSNKVTEKGKDVELRCDPISGHTALYWYRQSLGQGLEFLIYFQGNSAPDKSGLPSDRFSAERTGGSVSTLTIQRTQQEDSAVYLCASSLRDTGNQPQHFGDGTRLSIL.